What follows are 32 T cell receptor beta chains derived from one specimen sequenced in a study of spatial heterogeneity in lung cancer. Each CDR3 protein is one row after TCRdb ran MiXCR on the 5' RACE reads. The table shows nearly 95,000 distinct CDR3 sequences, with approximately 19% occurring only once. Regarding time point: blood at routine non-recurrence follow-up after resection. Sample: PBMCs, taken at follow-up. The receptors stem from a male donor with early-stage non-small cell lung cancer.

The genes are TRBV20-1 and TRBJ2-5, with TRBD2 matching over 9 bases. This CDR3 has 15 residues. Unmatched junction bases numbered 12, after V lost 5 bases and J lost 5 bases. The germline V gene has CDR1 DFQATT and CDR2 SNEGSKA (reference sequence). CDR3 coding DNA: TGCAGTGCTCGACTAGCGGACGCTCCATCGGAGACCCAGTACTTC. This encodes CSARLADAPSETQYF.

Turning to this clonotype: An end of the junction differs from the germline gene, which may be a read error. The gene calls are TRBV24-1 and TRBJ2-7; D is ambiguous. The CDR3 is 12 residues long. CDR1 and CDR2 (germline): KGHDR, SFDVKD. CDR3 loop: CATSGPLGEQNF. CDR3 nucleotides: TGTGCCACCAGTGGCCCCCTAGGCGAGCAGAACTTC.

This clonotype was found a few times. Written as DNA, the CDR3 is TGTGCCCGACGCCTCGACAGGAACACTGAAGCTTTCTTT. This gives the protein CARRLDRNTEAFF. The V and J genes are TRBV30 and TRBJ1-1; D is possibly TRBD1 (5 bases). This CDR3 spans 13 amino acids. Trimming shortened V by 8 bases and J by 1 base, and 14 bases separated the two germline ends. Germline V gene lookup returns CDR1 GTSNPN and CDR2 SVGIG (reference sequence).

This clonotype was detected only a few times. V usage is TRBV19 and J usage is TRBJ1-2, with 8 positions matching TRBD1. This CDR3 spans 13 amino acids. V lost 5 bases and J lost 6; bases outside the gene matches: 5. Germline CDR1 is LNHDA and CDR2 is SQIVND (reference sequence). The CDR3 is CASSPRQGNGYTF. CDR3 coding DNA: TGTGCCAGTAGTCCCAGACAGGGGAATGGCTACACCTTC.

V and J are TRBV9 and TRBJ2-5; no definite D call. V lost 2 bases and J lost 2, with 16 bases in between. This CDR3 is built from 16 residues. The germline gives CDR1 SGDLS, CDR2 YYNGEE. The CDR3 sequence: CASSVEGRNLQETQYF. As DNA, the CDR3 is TGTGCCAGCAGCGTGGAAGGGCGAAACTTACAAGAGACCCAGTACTTC.

The table lists this clonotype with a few counts. The chain has TRBV12-3 or TRBV12-4 and TRBJ1-2; D ambiguous. The ends were cut back, 2 bases at V and 2 bases at J, with 6 bases in the middle. CDR3 length: 13 residues. CDR3 region: CASSLHNNYGYTF. The CDR3 coding sequence is TGTGCCAGCAGTTTACACAACAACTATGGCTACACCTTC.

This chain connects TRBV4-1 to TRBJ1-5; the D is unclear. CDR3 length equals 17 residues. Germline loops: CDR1 MGHRA, CDR2 YSYEKL. V shed 1 base and J shed 0 bases, with 13 bases lying between them. As DNA, the CDR3 is TGCGCCAGCAGCCAAGTATTACAGACATTTAGCAATCAGCCCCAGCATTTT. It specifies CASSQVLQTFSNQPQHF.

V usage is TRBV18 and J usage is TRBJ2-1; D perhaps matches TRBD2 (5 bases). Germline V CDR1 and CDR2: KGHSH, LQKENI. This CDR3 is built from 16 residues. V was clipped by 4 bases and J by 0 bases, with 13 bases between them. The CDR3 region has the DNA TGTGCCAGCTCACGAAATAGCGCGAGCTCCTACAATGAGCAGTTCTTC. Translation: CASSRNSASSYNEQFF.

This chain connects TRBV29-1 to TRBJ2-5; TRBD2 aligns across 7 bases. This CDR3 has 13 residues. With 6 bases clipped from V and 7 bases from J, the junction kept 11 bases outside the gene matches. The germline gives CDR1 SQVTM, CDR2 ANQGSEA. The CDR3 coding sequence is TGCAGCGTGTGGGGCCTAGCGGTGGGGACCCAGTACTTC. It specifies CSVWGLAVGTQYF.

This rearrangement joins TRBV20-1 to TRBJ1-3, with D tentatively TRBD1 (5 bases). The CDR3 extends over 14 amino acids. The germline V gene has CDR1 DFQATT and CDR2 SNEGSKA (reference sequence). V was clipped by 3 bases and J by 4 bases, with 13 bases between them. CDR3 nucleotides: TGCAGTGCTAGTCCAGGGAGCGAGGGAAACACCATATATTTT. Amino acids: CSASPGSEGNTIYF.

This clonotype showed up just a few times. The genes are TRBV28 and TRBJ1-2; no clear D. V was clipped by 3 bases and J by 2 bases, with 10 bases between them. The CDR3 has 14 residues. Germline V lookup: CDR1 MDHEN, CDR2 SYDVKM. CDR3 coding DNA: TGTGCCAGCAGTTTGATGTTACGGAACTATGGCTACACCTTC. Translated, it gives CASSLMLRNYGYTF.

The chain combines TRBV5-1 with TRBJ2-1; 9 nucleotides agree with TRBD2. V trimming: 2 bases; J trimming: 6 bases; junction bases outside the gene matches: 6. CDR3 length: 15 residues. Germline V gene data show CDR1 as SGHRS and CDR2 as YFSETQ. The CDR3 here is CASSFRAGGPNEQFF. For the CDR3, the DNA is TGCGCCAGCAGCTTTAGAGCGGGAGGCCCCAATGAGCAGTTCTTC.

Many counts were recorded for this clonotype. This rearrangement joins TRBV20-1 to TRBJ1-5; 9 bases line up with TRBD1. V was pared by 5 bases and J by 2 bases, with 4 bases of the junction left unmatched. Germline loops: CDR1 DFQATT, CDR2 SNEGSKA (reference sequence). This CDR3 region has 14 residues. This CDR3 is CSAYTGGRNQPQHF. CDR3 DNA sequence: TGCAGTGCTTATACAGGGGGCCGCAATCAGCCCCAGCATTTT.

The chain recombines TRBV29-1 with TRBJ2-3; D is perhaps TRBD2 (7 bases). Trimming pared 6 bases from V and 2 bases from J, leaving 18 bases between. Germline CDR1 reads SQVTM; CDR2 reads ANQGSEA. This CDR3 has 15 amino acids. The CDR3: CSVRIRGADTDTQYF. In DNA form, the CDR3 reads TGCAGCGTCCGCATCCGGGGGGCAGACACAGATACGCAGTATTTT.

V and J are TRBV6-4 and TRBJ2-6; D is uncertain. V was cut by 2 bases and J by 0 bases, with 2 bases left in between. Germline CDR1 MRHNA, CDR2 SNTAGT. CDR3 length equals 14 residues. The CDR3 protein is CASSDLSGANVLTF. The CDR3 DNA reads TGTGCCAGCAGTGACCTCTCTGGGGCCAACGTCCTGACTTTC.

This chain joins TRBV25-1 and TRBJ2-3; no clear D gene. The CDR3 totals 17 residues. Germline CDR1 MGHDK, CDR2 SYGVNS. Trimming took 4 bases from V and 1 from J, leaving 18 bases between them. As DNA, the CDR3 is TGTGCCAGCAGTGGATTCCGGAAAGGGTTGGGCACAGATACGCAGTATTTT. Translated: CASSGFRKGLGTDTQYF.

The J gene is TRBJ1-1, the V gene TRBV7-8, with D possibly being TRBD1 (5 bases). Looked up from germline, CDR1 is SGHVS and CDR2 is FQNEAQ. V was trimmed by 5 bases and J by 5 bases, leaving 15 bases between them. This CDR3 spans 14 amino acids. CDR3 sequence: CASSPRERGTEAFF. In nucleotides, the CDR3 is TGTGCCAGCAGCCCGAGGGAACGGGGGACTGAAGCTTTCTTT.

This clonotype occurred a few times. The chain recombines TRBV9 with TRBJ1-2; 8 bases are a match to TRBD1. Germline trimming cut 2 bases from V and 0 bases from J; bases unmatched to any gene: 3. CDR1 is SGDLS, CDR2 YYNGEE, per germline. The CDR3 has 15 residues. CDR3 residues: CASSVTGGSNYGYTF. The CDR3 nucleotides read TGTGCCAGCAGCGTCACAGGGGGATCTAACTATGGCTACACCTTC. Together with reference TRBV9 and TRBJ1-2, the CDR3 gives the full variable domain: DSGVTQTPKHLITATGQRVTLRCSPRSGDLSVYWYQQSLDQGLQFLIQYYNGEERAKGNILERFSAQQFPDLHSELNLSSLELGDSALYFCASSVTGGSNYGYTFGSGTRLTVV.

This clonotype is large (0.1 to 1%). V gene TRBV30 combines with J gene TRBJ1-2; 7 bases match TRBD1. CDR3 size: 14 residues. Germline V gene lookup returns CDR1 GTSNPN and CDR2 SVGIG (reference sequence). Trimming cost V 4 bases and J 4 bases; bases outside gene matches: 9. The CDR3 sequence: CAWIPGGLGYGYTF. CDR3 coding DNA: TGTGCCTGGATCCCAGGGGGGCTTGGCTATGGCTACACCTTC.

This clonotype showed up just a few times. The chain is built from TRBV20-1 and TRBJ1-4, with a tentative D call TRBD1 (5 bases). Germline V gene data show CDR1 as DFQATT and CDR2 as SNEGSKA (reference sequence). The CDR3 is 12 residues long. The V end lost 6 bases, the J end lost 8 bases, and 13 bases lay between the germline ends. CDR3 loop: CSALRGGEKLFF. CDR3 bases: TGCAGTGCACTTCGGGGGGGAGAAAAACTGTTTTTT.

The CDR3: CASSQIPPGQPTEAFF. DNA for the CDR3: TGCGCCAGCAGCCAGATCCCTCCGGGGCAGCCAACTGAAGCTTTCTTT. The chain recombines TRBV5-1 with TRBJ1-1, with D possibly being TRBD1 (5 bases). The CDR3 runs 16 residues. V shed 4 bases and J shed 5 bases, with 21 bases lying between them. Germline lookup yields CDR1 SGHRS and CDR2 YFSETQ.

The rearrangement links TRBV9 to TRBJ2-3; D is possibly TRBD1 (6 bases). The CDR3 has 14 amino acids. The germline gives CDR1 SGDLS, CDR2 YYNGEE. The germline V and J ends were trimmed by 3 bases and 8 bases, with 16 bases remaining between them. The CDR3 coding sequence is TGTGCCAGCAGCGACAAGGGGGATCTAGGTACGCAGTATTTT. Residues: CASSDKGDLGTQYF.

The rearrangement links TRBV6-2 or TRBV6-3 to TRBJ2-7; 9 nucleotides line up with TRBD1. Looked up from germline, CDR1 is MNHEY and CDR2 is SVGEGT. CDR3 length: 14 residues. V shed 6 bases, J shed 8 bases, and the junction held 11 bases outside the gene matches. As DNA, the CDR3 is TGTGCCAGCAGAGTCCCGGGACAGGGTTCCAAGCAGTACGTC. It specifies CASRVPGQGSKQYV.

This clonotype has at least ten counts. V gene TRBV6-2 or TRBV6-3 combines with J gene TRBJ2-7; possibly TRBD1 for D (5 bases). Germline CDR1 reads MNHEY; CDR2 reads SVGEGT. Trimming took off 6 bases at V and 3 bases at J, with 6 bases between the two ends. The CDR3 loop spans 11 amino acids. The CDR3 nucleotides read TGTGCCAGCAGCGACAGCTACGAGCAGTACGTC. Translated, it gives CASSDSYEQYV.

There are a few counts of this clonotype. The chain combines TRBV27 with TRBJ2-7; possible D gene TRBD1, 6 bases. This CDR3 is built from 14 residues. The V and J ends lost 2 bases and 1 base respectively, with 9 bases between them. Germline V gives CDR1 MNHEY, CDR2 SMNVEV (reference sequence). CDR3 nucleotide sequence: TGTGCCAGCAGTTTAAGGGACAATTCCTACGAGCAGTACTTC. Amino acid sequence: CASSLRDNSYEQYF.

The chain carries TRBV12-3 or TRBV12-4 and TRBJ1-1; no reliable D call. V lost 3 bases to trimming and J lost 9 bases, with 14 bases between them. This CDR3 region has 13 residues. The CDR3 loop is CASSLGNRLQAFF. The CDR3 coding sequence is TGTGCCAGCAGTTTGGGCAACCGGCTACAAGCTTTCTTT.

The chain carries TRBV3-1 and TRBJ2-7; TRBD2 agrees at 10 bases. There are 14 residues in the CDR3. Germline CDR1 is LGHDT and CDR2 is YNNKEL (reference sequence). Germline trimming cut 4 bases from V and 7 bases from J; bases unmatched to any gene: 7. CDR3 loop: CASSPTSGIGEQYF. Here the CDR3 DNA reads TGTGCCAGCAGCCCTACTAGCGGGATAGGGGAGCAGTACTTC.

J is TRBJ2-3 and V is TRBV11-2, with D possibly being TRBD2 (6 bases). V was trimmed by 3 bases and J by 1 base, leaving 8 bases between them. Germline V CDR1 and CDR2: SGHAT, FQNNGV. The CDR3 has 14 residues. The CDR3 DNA is TGTGCCAGCAGCTTTACGGGGGGCACAGATACGCAGTATTTT. Protein sequence: CASSFTGGTDTQYF.

This clonotype was detected only a few times. The V and J genes are TRBV5-4 and TRBJ1-5; weak D call: TRBD1 (5 bases). Germline CDR1 is SGHNT and CDR2 is YYREEE (reference sequence). Between the trimmed V and J ends, which lost 0 bases and 6 bases, there was a span of 10 bases. CDR3 length: 14 amino acids. The chain's CDR3 is CASSLGRGSQPQHF. CDR3 DNA: TGTGCCAGCAGCTTGGGGAGGGGCTCTCAGCCCCAGCATTTT.

This clonotype has a handful of counts. This chain uses TRBV10-2 with TRBJ2-1; 7 nucleotides agree with TRBD1. The germline V gene has CDR1 WSHSY and CDR2 SAAADI. After removal of 4 bases from V and 4 bases from J, the junction contained 4 bases not matched to a gene. The CDR3 runs 14 residues. CDR3 residues: CASSGQGYYNEQFF. The CDR3 bases are TGCGCCAGCAGTGGACAGGGCTATTACAATGAGCAGTTCTTC.

In its sample, this clonotype was seen a few times. This chain uses TRBV7-9 with TRBJ2-2, with 15 bases aligning to TRBD2. J gave up 2 bases and V 5 bases, and 3 bases lay outside the gene matches. The CDR3 spans 17 residues. Germline CDR1 reads SEHNR; CDR2 reads FQNEAQ (reference sequence). The CDR3 DNA is TGTGCCAGCAGCCTGGGACTAGCGGGGGGCAACACCGGGGAGCTGTTTTTT. This codes for CASSLGLAGGNTGELFF.

There are a few counts of this clonotype. The V call is TRBV20-1, the J call TRBJ2-7; TRBD1 or TRBD2 may be the D gene (5 bases each). Germline CDR1 is DFQATT and CDR2 is SNEGSKA (reference sequence). Trimming took off 5 bases at V and 5 bases at J, with 13 bases between the two ends. This CDR3 comprises 12 residues. The CDR3 coding sequence is TGCAGTGCTCCGCGTGGGGACCACGAGCAGTACTTC. This encodes CSAPRGDHEQYF.